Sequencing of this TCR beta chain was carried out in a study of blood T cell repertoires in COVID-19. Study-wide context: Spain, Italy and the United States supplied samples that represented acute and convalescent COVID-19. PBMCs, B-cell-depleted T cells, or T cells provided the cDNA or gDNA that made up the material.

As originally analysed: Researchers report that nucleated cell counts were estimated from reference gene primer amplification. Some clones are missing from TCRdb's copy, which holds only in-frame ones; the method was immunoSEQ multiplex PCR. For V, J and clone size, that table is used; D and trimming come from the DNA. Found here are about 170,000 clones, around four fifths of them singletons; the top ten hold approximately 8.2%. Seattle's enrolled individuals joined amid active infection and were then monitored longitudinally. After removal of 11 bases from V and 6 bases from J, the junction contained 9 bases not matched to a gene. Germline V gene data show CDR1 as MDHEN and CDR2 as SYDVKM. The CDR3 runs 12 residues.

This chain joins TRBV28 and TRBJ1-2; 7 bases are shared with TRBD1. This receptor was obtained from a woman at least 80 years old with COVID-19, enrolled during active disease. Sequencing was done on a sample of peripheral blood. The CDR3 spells CASRGLSDGYTF. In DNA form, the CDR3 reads TGTGCCTCTAGGGGGCTGTCGGATGGCTACACCTTC.